Listed below are T cell receptor beta chains from one sample, sequenced in a study of spatial heterogeneity in lung cancer. TCRdb passed the 5' RACE reads through MiXCR, listing each CDR3 protein once. This sample has 25,000 to 30,000 distinct CDR3 sequences, with under 6.5% found just once. The specimen was PBMCs, collected at follow-up. The receptors were gathered from a male donor with early-stage non-small cell lung cancer. CDR3s include the opening cysteine and the closing phenylalanine or tryptophan. The order of the fields is D gene, J gene, V gene, clone size, CDR3 DNA, CDR3 protein. A D gene is named only where the DNA matches it firmly. Clone size is not always given. Where it is, it says once, few, many or a class for expanded clones.

>-|TRBJ1-4|TRBV24-1|-
TGTGCCACCAGTGATCTCTTGGGTGAAAAACTGTTTTTT
CATSDLLGEKLFF
>-|TRBJ2-7|TRBV6-2/TRBV6-3|few
TGTGCCAGCAGTTACGGCCAGTGTGCCGAGCAGTACTTC
CASSYGQCAEQYF
>TRBD1|TRBJ1-1|TRBV5-1|many
TGCGCCAGCAGCTTTGGAGTCGGACAGGGGAACACTGAAGCTTTCTTT
CASSFGVGQGNTEAFF
>-|TRBJ2-5|TRBV7-3|many
TGTGCCAGCAGCTTCGGCGGGATAGGAGGGCAAGAGACCCAGTACTTC
CASSFGGIGGQETQYF
>TRBD1|TRBJ2-3|TRBV7-8|many
TGTGCCAGCAGCCCCCTGTCTCGGGACAGGGGTACGCAGTATTTT
CASSPLSRDRGTQYF
>-|TRBJ1-1|TRBV7-3|many
TGTGCCAGCAGCCCACAGGGATACACTGAAGCTTTCTTT
CASSPQGYTEAFF
>-|TRBJ2-1|TRBV5-6|few
TGTGCCAGCAGCCTTGGCCAACCCCAGAATGAGCAGTTCTTC
CASSLGQPQNEQFF
>TRBD2|TRBJ2-5|TRBV4-2|-
TGTGCCAGCAGCCAAGTTGGGCTAGCGGTCCAAGAGACCCAGTACTTC
CASSQVGLAVQETQYF
>TRBD1|TRBJ2-3|TRBV27|-
TGTGCCAGCAGTCTGACAGGGGGCCCCACAGATACGCAGTATTTT
CASSLTGGPTDTQYF
>-|TRBJ1-1|TRBV27|many
TGTGCCAGCAGTTTAAGGGGGAACACTGAAGCTTTCTTT
CASSLRGNTEAFF
>-|TRBJ2-1|TRBV7-6|-
TGTGCCAGCAGCGTGGGGTCCAAGAGCTCCTACAATGAGCAGTTCTTC
CASSVGSKSSYNEQFF
>TRBD1|TRBJ1-1|TRBV28|few
TGTGCCAGCAGTACTCGGGACAGATATGAAGCTTTCTTT
CASSTRDRYEAFF
>-|TRBJ2-5|TRBV28|-
TGTGCCAGCAGTTTATTGCAGGGCCCACAAGAGACCCAGTACTTC
CASSLLQGPQETQYF
>TRBD2|TRBJ2-1|TRBV5-1|many
TGCGCCAGCAGCTCGGGACTAGCGGGCGCCTACAATGAGCAGTTCTTC
CASSSGLAGAYNEQFF
>-|TRBJ2-5|TRBV7-9|-
TGTGCCAGCAGCAAAGCGGGCTCCCAAGAGACCCAGTACTTC
CASSKAGSQETQYF
>TRBD1|TRBJ1-5|TRBV20-1|many
TGCAGTGCTAGCTGGGGGACAGGGGAGAAGCCCCAGCATTTT
CSASWGTGEKPQHF